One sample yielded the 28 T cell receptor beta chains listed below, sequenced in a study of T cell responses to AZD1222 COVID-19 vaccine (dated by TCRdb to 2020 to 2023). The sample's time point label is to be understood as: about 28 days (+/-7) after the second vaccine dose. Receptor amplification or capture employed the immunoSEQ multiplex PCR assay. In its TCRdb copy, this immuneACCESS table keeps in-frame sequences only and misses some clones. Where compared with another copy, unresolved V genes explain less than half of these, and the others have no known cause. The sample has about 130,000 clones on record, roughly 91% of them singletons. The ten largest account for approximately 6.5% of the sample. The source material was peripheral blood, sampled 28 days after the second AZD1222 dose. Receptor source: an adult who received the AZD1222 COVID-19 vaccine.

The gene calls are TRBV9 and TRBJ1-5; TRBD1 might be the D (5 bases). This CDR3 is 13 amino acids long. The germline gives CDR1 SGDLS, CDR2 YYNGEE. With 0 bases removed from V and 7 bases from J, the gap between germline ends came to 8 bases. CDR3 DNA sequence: TGTGCCAGCAGCGTAGATCAGGGCCAGCCCCAGCATTTT. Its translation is CASSVDQGQPQHF.

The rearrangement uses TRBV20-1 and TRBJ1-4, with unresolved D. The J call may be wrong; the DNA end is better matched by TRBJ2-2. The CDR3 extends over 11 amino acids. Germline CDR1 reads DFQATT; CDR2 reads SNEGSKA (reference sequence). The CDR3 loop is CSAETIGELFF. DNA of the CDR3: TGCAGTGCTGAAACGATCGGGGAGCTGTTTTTT.

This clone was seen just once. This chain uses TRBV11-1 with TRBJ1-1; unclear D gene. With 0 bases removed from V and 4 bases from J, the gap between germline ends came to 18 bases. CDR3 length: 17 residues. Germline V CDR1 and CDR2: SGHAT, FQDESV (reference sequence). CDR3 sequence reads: CASSLATINRASTEAFF. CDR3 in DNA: TGTGCCAGCAGCTTAGCGACTATAAACCGGGCCAGCACTGAAGCTTTCTTT.

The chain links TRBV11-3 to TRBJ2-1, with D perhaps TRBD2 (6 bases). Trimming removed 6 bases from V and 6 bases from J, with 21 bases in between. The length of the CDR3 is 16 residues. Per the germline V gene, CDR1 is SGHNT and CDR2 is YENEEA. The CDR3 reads CASRAGGSLGGNEQFF. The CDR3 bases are TGTGCCAGCAGGGCTGGTGGGTCTCTGGGGGGCAATGAGCAGTTCTTC.

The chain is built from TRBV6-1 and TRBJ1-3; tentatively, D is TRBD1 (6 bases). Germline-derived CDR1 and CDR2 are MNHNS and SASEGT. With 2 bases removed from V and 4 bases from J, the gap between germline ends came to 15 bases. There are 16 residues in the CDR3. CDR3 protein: CASSEMGAGFGNTIYF. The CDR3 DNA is TGTGCCAGCAGTGAAATGGGGGCAGGGTTCGGAAACACCATATATTTT.

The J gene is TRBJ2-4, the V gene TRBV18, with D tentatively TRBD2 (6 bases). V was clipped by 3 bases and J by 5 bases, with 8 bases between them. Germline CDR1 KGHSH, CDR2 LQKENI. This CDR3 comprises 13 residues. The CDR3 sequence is CASSPSGQNIQYF. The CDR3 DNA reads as TGTGCCAGCTCACCTAGCGGCCAAAACATTCAGTACTTC.

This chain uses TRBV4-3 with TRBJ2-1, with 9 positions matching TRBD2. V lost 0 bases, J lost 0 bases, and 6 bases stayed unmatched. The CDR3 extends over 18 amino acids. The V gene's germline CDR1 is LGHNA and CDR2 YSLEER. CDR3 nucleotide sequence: TGCGCCAGCAGCCAAGATGGGACTAGCCCTAGCTCCTACAATGAGCAGTTCTTC. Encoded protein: CASSQDGTSPSSYNEQFF.

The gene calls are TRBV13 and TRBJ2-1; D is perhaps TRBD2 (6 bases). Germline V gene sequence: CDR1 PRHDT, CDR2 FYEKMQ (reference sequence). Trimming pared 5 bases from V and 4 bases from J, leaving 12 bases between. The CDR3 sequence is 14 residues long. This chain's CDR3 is CASSLGRGYNEQFF. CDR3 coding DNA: TGTGCCAGCAGCCTCGGGCGGGGATACAATGAGCAGTTCTTC.

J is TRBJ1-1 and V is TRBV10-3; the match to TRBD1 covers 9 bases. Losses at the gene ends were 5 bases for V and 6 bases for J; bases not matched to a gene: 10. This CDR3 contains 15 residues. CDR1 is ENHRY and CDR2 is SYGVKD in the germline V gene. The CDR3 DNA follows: TGTGCCATCAGTTTGCACAGGGGGCTGGAGGCTGAAGCTTTCTTT. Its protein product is CAISLHRGLEAEAFF.

For the CDR3, the DNA is TGTGCCAGCGGGGGCGAGTACGGCTACGAGCAGTACTTC. Translation gives CASGGEYGYEQYF. The J gene is TRBJ2-7, the V gene TRBV6-6, with D perhaps TRBD1 (6 bases). The V and J ends lost 8 bases and 3 bases respectively, with 14 bases between them. Germline V gene sequence: CDR1 MNHNY, CDR2 SVGAGI (reference sequence). The CDR3 is 13 amino acids.

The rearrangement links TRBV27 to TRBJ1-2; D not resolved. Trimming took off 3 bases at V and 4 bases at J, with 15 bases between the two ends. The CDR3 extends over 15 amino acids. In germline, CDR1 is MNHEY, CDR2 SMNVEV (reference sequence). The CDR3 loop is CASSFSGNIGYGYTF. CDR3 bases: TGTGCCAGCAGTTTCTCGGGGAACATCGGCTATGGCTACACCTTC.

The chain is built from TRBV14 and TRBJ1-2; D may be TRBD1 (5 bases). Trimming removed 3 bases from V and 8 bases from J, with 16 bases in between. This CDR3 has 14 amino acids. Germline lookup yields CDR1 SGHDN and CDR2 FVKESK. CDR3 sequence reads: CASSHLGRDNGYTF. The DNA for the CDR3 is TGTGCCAGCAGCCACCTAGGCAGGGATAACGGCTACACCTTC. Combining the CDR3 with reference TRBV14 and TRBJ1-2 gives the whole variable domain EAGVTQFPSHSVIEKGQTVTLRCDPISGHDNLYWYRRVMGKEIKFLLHFVKESKQDESGMPNNRFLAERTGGTYSTLKVQPAELEDSGVYFCASSHLGRDNGYTFGSGTRLTVV.

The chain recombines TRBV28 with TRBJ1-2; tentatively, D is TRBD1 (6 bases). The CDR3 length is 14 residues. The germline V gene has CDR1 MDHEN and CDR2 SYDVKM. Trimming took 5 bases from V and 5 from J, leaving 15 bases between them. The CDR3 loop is CASSNPGHHYGYTF. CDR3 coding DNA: TGTGCCAGCAGTAATCCGGGACACCATTATGGCTACACCTTC.

DNA for the CDR3: TGTGCCAGCTCCGCACAGGCGAATTCACCCCTCCACTTT. It yields the protein CASSAQANSPLHF. The chain carries TRBV7-9 and TRBJ1-6; the D gene is possibly TRBD1 (5 bases). The CDR3 is 13 amino acids. V lost 8 bases, J lost 7 bases, and 12 bases lay in between. Germline V gene sequence: CDR1 SEHNR, CDR2 FQNEAQ (reference sequence).

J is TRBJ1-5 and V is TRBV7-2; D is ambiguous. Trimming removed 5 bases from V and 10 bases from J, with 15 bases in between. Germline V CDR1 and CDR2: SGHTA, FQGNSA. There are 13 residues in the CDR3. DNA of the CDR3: TGTGCCAGCAGCGCCTATATAGTATCTCCCCAGCATTTT. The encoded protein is CASSAYIVSPQHF.

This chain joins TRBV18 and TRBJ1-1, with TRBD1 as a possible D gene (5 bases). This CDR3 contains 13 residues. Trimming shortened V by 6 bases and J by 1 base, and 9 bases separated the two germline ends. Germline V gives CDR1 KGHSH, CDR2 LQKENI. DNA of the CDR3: TGTGCCAGCTCGCAACAGGAGAACACTGAAGCTTTCTTT. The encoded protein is CASSQQENTEAFF.

CDR3 DNA: TGTGCCAGCAGTACGAGAGGACTAGCGGGGGCCAATGAGCAGTTCTTC. Amino acids: CASSTRGLAGANEQFF. The gene calls are TRBV27 and TRBJ2-1; 13 bases fit TRBD2. V gave up 5 bases and J gave up 6 bases; unmatched junction bases: 7. This CDR3 has 16 amino acids. Germline V gene data show CDR1 as MNHEY and CDR2 as SMNVEV (reference sequence).

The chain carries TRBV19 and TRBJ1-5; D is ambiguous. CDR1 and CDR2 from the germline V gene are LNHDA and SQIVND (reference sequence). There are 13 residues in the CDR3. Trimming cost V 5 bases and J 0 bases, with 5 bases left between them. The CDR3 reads CASSPYSNQPQHF. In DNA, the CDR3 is TGTGCCAGTAGTCCTTATAGCAATCAGCCCCAGCATTTT.

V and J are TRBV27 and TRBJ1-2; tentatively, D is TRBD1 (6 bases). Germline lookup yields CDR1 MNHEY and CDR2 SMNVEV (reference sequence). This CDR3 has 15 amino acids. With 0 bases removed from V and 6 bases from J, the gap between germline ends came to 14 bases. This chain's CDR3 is CASSLSIGGGNGYTF. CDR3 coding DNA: TGTGCCAGCAGTTTATCGATCGGGGGCGGTAATGGCTACACCTTC.

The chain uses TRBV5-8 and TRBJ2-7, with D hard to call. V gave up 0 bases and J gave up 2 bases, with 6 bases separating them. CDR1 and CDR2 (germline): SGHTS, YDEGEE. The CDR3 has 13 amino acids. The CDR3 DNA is TGTGCCAGCAGCTTGGGGTCCCCCTACGAGCAGTACTTC. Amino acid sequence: CASSLGSPYEQYF.

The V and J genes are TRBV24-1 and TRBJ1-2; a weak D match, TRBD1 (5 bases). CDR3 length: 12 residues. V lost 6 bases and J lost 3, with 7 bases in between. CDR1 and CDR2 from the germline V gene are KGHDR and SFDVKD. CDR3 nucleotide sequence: TGTGCCACCAGTCCAGGGCACTATGGCTACACCTTC. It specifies CATSPGHYGYTF.

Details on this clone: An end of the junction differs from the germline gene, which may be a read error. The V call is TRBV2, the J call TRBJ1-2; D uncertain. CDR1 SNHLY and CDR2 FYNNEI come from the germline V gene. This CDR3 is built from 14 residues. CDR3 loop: CASTLGGANYGYTF. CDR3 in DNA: TGTGCGAGCACCCTAGGAGGAGCTAACTATGGCTACACCTTC.

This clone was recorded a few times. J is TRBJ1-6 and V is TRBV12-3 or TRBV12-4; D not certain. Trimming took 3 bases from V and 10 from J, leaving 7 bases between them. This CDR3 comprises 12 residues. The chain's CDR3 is CASSLGGSPLHF. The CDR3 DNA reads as TGTGCCAGCAGTTTGGGCGGGTCACCCCTCCACTTT.

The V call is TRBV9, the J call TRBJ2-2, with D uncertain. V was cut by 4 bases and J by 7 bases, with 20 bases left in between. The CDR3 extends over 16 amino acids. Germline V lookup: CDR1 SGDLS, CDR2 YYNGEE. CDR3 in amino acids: CASSPTNDWSVGELFF. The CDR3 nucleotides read TGTGCCAGCAGCCCTACGAATGACTGGTCCGTCGGGGAGCTGTTTTTT.

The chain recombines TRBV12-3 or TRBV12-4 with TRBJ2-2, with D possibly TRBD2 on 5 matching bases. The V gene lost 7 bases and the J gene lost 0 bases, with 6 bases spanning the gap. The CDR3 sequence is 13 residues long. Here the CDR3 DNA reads TGTGCCAGCACGGGGACGAACACCGGGGAGCTGTTTTTT. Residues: CASTGTNTGELFF.

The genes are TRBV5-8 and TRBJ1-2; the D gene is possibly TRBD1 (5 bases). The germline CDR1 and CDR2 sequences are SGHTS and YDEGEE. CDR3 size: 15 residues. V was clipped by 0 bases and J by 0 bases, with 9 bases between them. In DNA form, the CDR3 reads TGTGCCAGCAGCTTGGTGTCAGGGACTAACTATGGCTACACCTTC. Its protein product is CASSLVSGTNYGYTF.

In nucleotides, the CDR3 is TGTGCCAGCGGGTTAACGGCGTTGGGTCATCAGCCCCAGCATTTT. Its protein product is CASGLTALGHQPQHF. The rearrangement uses TRBV2 and TRBJ1-5; D is undetermined. Germline V gene lookup returns CDR1 SNHLY and CDR2 FYNNEI. This CDR3 comprises 15 residues. V lost 8 bases and J lost 5, with 19 bases in between. Using reference TRBV2 and TRBJ1-5 for the parts outside the CDR3, the full variable domain is EPEVTQTPSHQVTQMGQEVILRCVPISNHLYFYWYRQILGQKVEFLVSFYNNEISEKSEIFDDQFSVERPDGSNFTLKIRSTKLEDSAMYFCASGLTALGHQPQHFGDGTRLSIL.

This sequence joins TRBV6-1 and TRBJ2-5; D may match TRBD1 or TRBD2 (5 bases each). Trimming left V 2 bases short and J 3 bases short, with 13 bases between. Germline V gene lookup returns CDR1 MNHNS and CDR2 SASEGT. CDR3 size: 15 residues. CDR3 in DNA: TGTGCCAGCAGTGAAAGATGGGACGGAAAAGAGACCCAGTACTTC. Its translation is CASSERWDGKETQYF.